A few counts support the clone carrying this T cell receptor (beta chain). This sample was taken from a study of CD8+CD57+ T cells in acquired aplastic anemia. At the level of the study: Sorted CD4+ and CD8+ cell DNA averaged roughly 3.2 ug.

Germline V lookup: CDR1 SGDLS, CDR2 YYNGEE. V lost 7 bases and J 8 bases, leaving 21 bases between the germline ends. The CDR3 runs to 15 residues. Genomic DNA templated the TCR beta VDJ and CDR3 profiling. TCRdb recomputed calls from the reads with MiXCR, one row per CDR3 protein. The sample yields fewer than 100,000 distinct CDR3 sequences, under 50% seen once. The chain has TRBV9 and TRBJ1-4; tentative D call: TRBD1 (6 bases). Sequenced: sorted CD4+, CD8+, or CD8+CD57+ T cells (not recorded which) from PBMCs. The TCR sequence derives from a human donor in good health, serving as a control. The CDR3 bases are TGTGCCAGCTCAATTGGAGGGGGGGAAGGGGAAAAACTGTTTTTT. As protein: CASSIGGGEGEKLFF.